Listed below are T cell receptor beta chains from one sample, sequenced in a study of T-cell memory formation after mild COVID-19. TCRdb passed the 5' RACE reads through MiXCR, listing each CDR3 protein once. The profile shows approximately 430,000 distinct CDR3 sequences, 20% to 30% of them singletons. Sequencing was performed on PBMCs or a T cell subset sorted from them (not recorded which). The receptors derive from an adult woman who had mild COVID-19 (a few samples of this study predate the infection). Cell type and time point are not known. Each CDR3 is given with its conserved first and last residue. D genes are given only for firm matches. Clone size appears in some rows only: once, few, many, or a class for an expanded clone.

V gene: TRBV7-3; J gene: TRBJ1-1; D gene: .; clone size: many; CDR3 DNA: TGTGCCAGCAAGCTGAACATGAACACTGAAGCTTTCTTT; CDR3 protein: CASKLNMNTEAFF
V gene: TRBV5-4; J gene: TRBJ2-3; D gene: TRBD2; clone size: .; CDR3 DNA: TGTGCCAGCAGCTGGGGGGGACTTGGCACAGATACGCAGTATTTT; CDR3 protein: CASSWGGLGTDTQYF
V gene: TRBV5-1; J gene: TRBJ2-7; D gene: .; clone size: few; CDR3 DNA: TGCGCCAGCAGCTTGGCCAGGGGCGTTGTCTACGAGCAGTACTTC; CDR3 protein: CASSLARGVVYEQYF
V gene: TRBV5-1; J gene: TRBJ2-2; D gene: TRBD1; clone size: .; CDR3 DNA: TGCGCCAGCAGCGGGCTCGGGACAGAAAACACCGGGGAGCTGTTTTTT; CDR3 protein: CASSGLGTENTGELFF
V gene: TRBV5-1; J gene: TRBJ2-3; D gene: TRBD2; clone size: .; CDR3 DNA: TGCGCCAGCAGCTTGGGGACTAGCGGGAGTTTAACAGATACGCAGTATTTT; CDR3 protein: CASSLGTSGSLTDTQYF
V gene: TRBV18; J gene: TRBJ2-1; D gene: .; clone size: .; CDR3 DNA: TGTGCCAGCTCGCGATTAGCGGAGGCGAGGGCTGAGCAGTTCTTC; CDR3 protein: CASSRLAEARAEQFF
V gene: TRBV11-2; J gene: TRBJ1-3; D gene: .; clone size: .; CDR3 DNA: TGTGCCAGCAGCCCGTATCCAGAGGGGCGCTCTGGAAACACCATATATTTT; CDR3 protein: CASSPYPEGRSGNTIYF
V gene: TRBV10-3; J gene: TRBJ1-1; D gene: .; clone size: .; CDR3 DNA: TGTGCCATCAAGGCAGGGGAAAACACTGAAGCTTTCTTT; CDR3 protein: CAIKAGENTEAFF
V gene: TRBV5-6; J gene: TRBJ2-5; D gene: TRBD1; clone size: .; CDR3 DNA: TGTGCCAGCAGCTTTTGGGGACAGAGCCTAGGGACCCAGTACTTC; CDR3 protein: CASSFWGQSLGTQYF
V gene: TRBV15; J gene: TRBJ1-1; D gene: .; clone size: .; CDR3 DNA: TGTGCCACCAGCAGAGATCGGGACGGATCGAACACTGAAGCTTTCTTT; CDR3 protein: CATSRDRDGSNTEAFF
V gene: TRBV24-1; J gene: TRBJ2-1; D gene: .; clone size: few; CDR3 DNA: TGTGCCACCAGTGATGCCCCCGGGGTGAATAGATACAATGAGCAGTTCTTC; CDR3 protein: CATSDAPGVNRYNEQFF
V gene: TRBV27; J gene: TRBJ2-7; D gene: .; clone size: .; CDR3 DNA: TGTGCCAGCAGGGAGGGGCCACGGTCCTACGAGCAGTACTTC; CDR3 protein: CASREGPRSYEQYF
V gene: TRBV20-1; J gene: TRBJ2-7; D gene: .; clone size: .; CDR3 DNA: TGCAGTGCTAGAGGAGAATACAGGACGTCCAGCTCCTACGAGCAGTACTTC; CDR3 protein: CSARGEYRTSSSYEQYF
V gene: TRBV9; J gene: TRBJ2-2; D gene: .; clone size: .; CDR3 DNA: TGTGCCAGCAGCGCAAACATCGGGGAGCTGTTTTTT; CDR3 protein: CASSANIGELFF
V gene: TRBV19; J gene: TRBJ1-1; D gene: .; clone size: .; CDR3 DNA: TGTGCCAGTAGTACCATCTCGACGGTGAACACTGAAGCTTTCTTT; CDR3 protein: CASSTISTVNTEAFF
V gene: TRBV6-5; J gene: TRBJ2-1; D gene: TRBD2; clone size: few; CDR3 DNA: TGTGCCAGCAGTTACTCAACTAGCGGGAGATCCTACAATGAGCAGTTCTTC; CDR3 protein: CASSYSTSGRSYNEQFF
V gene: TRBV29-1; J gene: TRBJ2-1; D gene: TRBD2; clone size: .; CDR3 DNA: TGCAGCGTTGAAGGGGGAGGGTTTGAGACCAATGAGCAGTTCTTC; CDR3 protein: CSVEGGGFETNEQFF
V gene: TRBV5-1; J gene: TRBJ2-3; D gene: TRBD1; clone size: .; CDR3 DNA: TGCGCCAGCAGCCCGTTCAACAGGGGAGGCACAGATACGCAGTATTTT; CDR3 protein: CASSPFNRGGTDTQYF
V gene: TRBV12-3/TRBV12-4; J gene: TRBJ2-3; D gene: .; clone size: few; CDR3 DNA: TGTGCCAGCAGTTTCTTCGAAACAGATACGCAGTATTTT; CDR3 protein: CASSFFETDTQYF
V gene: TRBV4-1; J gene: TRBJ2-1; D gene: .; clone size: few; CDR3 DNA: TGCGCCAGCAGCCAAGAGGGAGCCTGGAGCTCCTACAATGAGCAGTTCTTC; CDR3 protein: CASSQEGAWSSYNEQFF
V gene: TRBV9; J gene: TRBJ2-2; D gene: TRBD2; clone size: .; CDR3 DNA: TGTGCCAGCAGCCTGGGGTCCGGGTTAGCGGGCCAGACCGGGGAGCTGTTTTTT; CDR3 protein: CASSLGSGLAGQTGELFF
V gene: TRBV6-5; J gene: TRBJ1-2; D gene: .; clone size: .; CDR3 DNA: TGTGCCAGCAGTTACGACGGCGGCTACTATGGCTACACCTTC; CDR3 protein: CASSYDGGYYGYTF
V gene: TRBV4-3; J gene: TRBJ2-7; D gene: .; clone size: few; CDR3 DNA: TGCGCCAGCAGCCAAGGGCTAGCGTCTACCTACGAGCAGTACTTC; CDR3 protein: CASSQGLASTYEQYF
V gene: TRBV9; J gene: TRBJ2-1; D gene: TRBD2; clone size: .; CDR3 DNA: TGTGCCAGCAGCGGACCTAGCGGGATCACTGATGGGGAGCAGTTCTTC; CDR3 protein: CASSGPSGITDGEQFF
V gene: TRBV29-1; J gene: TRBJ2-7; D gene: TRBD2; clone size: .; CDR3 DNA: TGCAGCGTTGTGCGGGAGGGCACCTACGAGCAGTACTTC; CDR3 protein: CSVVREGTYEQYF
V gene: TRBV7-3; J gene: TRBJ1-1; D gene: TRBD1; clone size: few; CDR3 DNA: TGTGCCAGCAGCAAACAGGGGCCCACTGAAGCTTTCTTT; CDR3 protein: CASSKQGPTEAFF
V gene: TRBV2; J gene: TRBJ2-7; D gene: .; clone size: .; CDR3 DNA: TGTGCCAGCAGTGGAGGAGGGCTCGACGAGCAGTACTTC; CDR3 protein: CASSGGGLDEQYF
V gene: TRBV14; J gene: TRBJ2-1; D gene: .; clone size: .; CDR3 DNA: TGTGCCAGCAGCCAAGTGGGGACGAATGAGCAGTTCTTC; CDR3 protein: CASSQVGTNEQFF
V gene: TRBV12-3/TRBV12-4; J gene: TRBJ1-1; D gene: .; clone size: .; CDR3 DNA: TGTGCCAGCAGCAACACCTTGTTTCGGGGTTCCACTGAAGCTTTCTTT; CDR3 protein: CASSNTLFRGSTEAFF
V gene: TRBV18; J gene: TRBJ2-1; D gene: TRBD2; clone size: few; CDR3 DNA: TGTGCCAGCTCACCTGGACTAGCGGGAGGGCCTAAAGAGCAGTTCTTC; CDR3 protein: CASSPGLAGGPKEQFF
V gene: TRBV7-9; J gene: TRBJ2-7; D gene: .; clone size: few; CDR3 DNA: TGTGCCAGCAGTCCCCCCCCAGGGGAATACGAGCAGTACTTC; CDR3 protein: CASSPPPGEYEQYF
V gene: TRBV29-1; J gene: TRBJ1-2; D gene: TRBD1; clone size: few; CDR3 DNA: TGCAGCGTTGTGACGGGACAGGGTAACTATGGCTACACCTTC; CDR3 protein: CSVVTGQGNYGYTF